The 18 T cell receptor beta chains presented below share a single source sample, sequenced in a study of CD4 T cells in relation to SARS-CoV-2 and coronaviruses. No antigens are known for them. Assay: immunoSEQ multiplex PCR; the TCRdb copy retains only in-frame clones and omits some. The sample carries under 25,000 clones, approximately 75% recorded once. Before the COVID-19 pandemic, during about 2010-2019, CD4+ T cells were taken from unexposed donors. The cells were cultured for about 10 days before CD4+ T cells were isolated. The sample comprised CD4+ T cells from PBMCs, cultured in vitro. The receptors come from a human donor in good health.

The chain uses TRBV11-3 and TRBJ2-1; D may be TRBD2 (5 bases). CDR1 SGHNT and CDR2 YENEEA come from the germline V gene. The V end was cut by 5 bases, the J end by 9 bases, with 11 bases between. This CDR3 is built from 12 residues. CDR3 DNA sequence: TGTGCCAGCAGCGGTCGCGGGTTTGAGCAGTTCTTC. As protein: CASSGRGFEQFF. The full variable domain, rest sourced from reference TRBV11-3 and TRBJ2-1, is EAGVVQSPRYKIIEKKQPVAFWCNPISGHNTLYWYLQNLGQGPELLIRYENEEAVDDSQLPKDRFSAERLKGVDSTLKIQPAELGDSAVYLCASSGRGFEQFFGPGTRLTVL.

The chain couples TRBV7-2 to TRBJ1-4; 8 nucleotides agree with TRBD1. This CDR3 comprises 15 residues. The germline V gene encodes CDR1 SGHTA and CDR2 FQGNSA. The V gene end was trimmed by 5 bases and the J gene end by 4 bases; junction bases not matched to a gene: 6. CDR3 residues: CASSHATGDNEKLFF. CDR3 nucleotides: TGTGCCAGCAGCCACGCGACAGGGGATAATGAAAAACTGTTTTTT.

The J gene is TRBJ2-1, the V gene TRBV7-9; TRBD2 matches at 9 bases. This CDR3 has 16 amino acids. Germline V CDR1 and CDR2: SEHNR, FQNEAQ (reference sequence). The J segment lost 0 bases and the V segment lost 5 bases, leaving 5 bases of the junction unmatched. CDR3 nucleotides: TGTGCCAGCAGCCGACGTAGCGGGAGCTCCTACAATGAGCAGTTCTTC. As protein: CASSRRSGSSYNEQFF. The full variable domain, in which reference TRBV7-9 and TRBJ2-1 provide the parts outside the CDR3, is DTGVSQNPRHKITKRGQNVTFRCDPISEHNRLYWYRQTLGQGPEFLTYFQNEAQLEKSRLLSDRFSAERPKGSFSTLEIQRTEQGDSAMYLCASSRRSGSSYNEQFFGPGTRLTVL.

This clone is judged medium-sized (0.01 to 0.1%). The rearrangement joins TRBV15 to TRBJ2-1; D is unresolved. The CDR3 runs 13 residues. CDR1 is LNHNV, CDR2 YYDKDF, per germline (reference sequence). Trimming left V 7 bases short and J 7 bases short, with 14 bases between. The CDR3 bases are TGTGCCACCACCCACATCTACGGAAATGAGCAGTTCTTC. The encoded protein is CATTHIYGNEQFF.

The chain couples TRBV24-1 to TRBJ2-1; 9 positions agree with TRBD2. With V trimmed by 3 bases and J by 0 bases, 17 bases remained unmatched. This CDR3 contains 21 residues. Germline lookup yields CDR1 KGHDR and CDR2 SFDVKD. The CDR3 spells CATSDTLRGGTSSSSYNEQFF. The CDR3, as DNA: TGTGCCACCAGTGATACCCTAAGGGGGGGGACTAGCTCGAGCTCCTACAATGAGCAGTTCTTC.

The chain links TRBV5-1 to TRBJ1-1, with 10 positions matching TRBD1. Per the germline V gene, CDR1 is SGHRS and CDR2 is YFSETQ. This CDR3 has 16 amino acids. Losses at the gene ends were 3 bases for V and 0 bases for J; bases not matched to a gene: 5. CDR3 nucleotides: TGCGCCAGCAGCTGGCGGGGGACAGGGGTGAACACTGAAGCTTTCTTT. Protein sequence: CASSWRGTGVNTEAFF.

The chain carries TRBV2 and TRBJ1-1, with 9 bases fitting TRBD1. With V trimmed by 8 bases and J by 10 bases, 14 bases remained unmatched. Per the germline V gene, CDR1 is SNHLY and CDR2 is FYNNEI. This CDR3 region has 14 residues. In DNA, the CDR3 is TGTGCCAGCGGAAACAGAGCGGACAGGGGTGTAGCTTTCTTT. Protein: CASGNRADRGVAFF.

The CDR3 DNA is TGTGCCAGTAGTTCAGAGGGAGGGCCCACAGATACGCAGTATTTT. This encodes CASSSEGGPTDTQYF. The chain couples TRBV19 to TRBJ2-3; 7 bases align to TRBD2. In germline, CDR1 is LNHDA, CDR2 SQIVND (reference sequence). This CDR3 region has 15 residues. The junction had 7 bases not matched to a gene; V was cut back by 5 bases and J by 2 bases.

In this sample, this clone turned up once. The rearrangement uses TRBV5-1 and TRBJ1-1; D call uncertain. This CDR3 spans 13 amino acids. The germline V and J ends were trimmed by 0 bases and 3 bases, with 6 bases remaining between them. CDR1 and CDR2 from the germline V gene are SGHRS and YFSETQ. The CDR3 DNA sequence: TGCGCCAGCAGCTTGGAGAGTTACACTGAAGCTTTCTTT. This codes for CASSLESYTEAFF. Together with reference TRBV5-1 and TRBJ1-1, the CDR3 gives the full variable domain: KAGVTQTPRYLIKTRGQQVTLSCSPISGHRSVSWYQQTPGQGLQFLFEYFSETQRNKGNFPGRFSGRQFSNSRSEMNVSTLELGDSALYLCASSLESYTEAFFGQGTRLTVV.

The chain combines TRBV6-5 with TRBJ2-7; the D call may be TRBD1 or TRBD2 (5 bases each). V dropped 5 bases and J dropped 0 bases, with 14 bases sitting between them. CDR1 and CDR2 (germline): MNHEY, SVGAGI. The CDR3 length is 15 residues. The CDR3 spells CASSRDAGGSYEQYF. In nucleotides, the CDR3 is TGTGCCAGCAGTCGGGACGCGGGTGGCTCCTACGAGCAGTACTTC.

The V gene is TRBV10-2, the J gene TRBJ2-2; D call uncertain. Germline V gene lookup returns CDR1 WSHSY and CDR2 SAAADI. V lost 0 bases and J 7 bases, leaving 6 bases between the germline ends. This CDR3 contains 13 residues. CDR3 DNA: TGCGCCAGCAGTGAGTCGGTGGGCGGGGAGCTGTTTTTT. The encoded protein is CASSESVGGELFF.

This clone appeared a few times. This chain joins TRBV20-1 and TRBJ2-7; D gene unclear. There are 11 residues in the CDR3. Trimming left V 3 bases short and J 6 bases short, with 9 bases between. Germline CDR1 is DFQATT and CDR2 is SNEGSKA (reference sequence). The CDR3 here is CSARKIGEQYF. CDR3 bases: TGCAGTGCTAGGAAAATCGGCGAGCAGTACTTC.

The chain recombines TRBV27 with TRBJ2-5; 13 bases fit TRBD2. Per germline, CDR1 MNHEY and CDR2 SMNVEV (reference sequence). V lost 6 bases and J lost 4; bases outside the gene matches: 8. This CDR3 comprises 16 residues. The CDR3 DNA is TGTGCCAGCAGCCCAGGACTAGCGGGAGTCCCAGAGACCCAGTACTTC. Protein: CASSPGLAGVPETQYF.

CDR3 coding DNA: TGTGCCAGCAGCTTATTCAGTGAGAACACTGAAGCTTTCTTT. It specifies CASSLFSENTEAFF. The J gene is TRBJ1-1, the V gene TRBV7-9; D unresolved. The V gene's germline CDR1 is SEHNR and CDR2 FQNEAQ (reference sequence). CDR3 length equals 14 residues. Trimming stripped 2 bases from V and 1 base from J, with 8 bases between. The full variable domain, completed using reference TRBV7-9 and TRBJ1-1, is DTGVSQNPRHKITKRGQNVTFRCDPISEHNRLYWYRQTLGQGPEFLTYFQNEAQLEKSRLLSDRFSAERPKGSFSTLEIQRTEQGDSAMYLCASSLFSENTEAFFGQGTRLTVV.

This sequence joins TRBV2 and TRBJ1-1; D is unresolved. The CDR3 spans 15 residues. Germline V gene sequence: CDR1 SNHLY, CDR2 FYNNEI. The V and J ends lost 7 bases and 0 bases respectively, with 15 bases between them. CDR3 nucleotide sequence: TGTGCCAGCACGGTGGACTCCACCCTGAACACTGAAGCTTTCTTT. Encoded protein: CASTVDSTLNTEAFF.

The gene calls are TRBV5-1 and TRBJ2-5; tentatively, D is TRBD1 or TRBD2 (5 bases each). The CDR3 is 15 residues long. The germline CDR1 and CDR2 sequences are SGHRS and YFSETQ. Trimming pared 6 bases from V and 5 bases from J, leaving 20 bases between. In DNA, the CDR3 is TGCGCCAGCACGAACGCTCCCGGGGCGTGGGAGACCCAGTACTTC. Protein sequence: CASTNAPGAWETQYF.

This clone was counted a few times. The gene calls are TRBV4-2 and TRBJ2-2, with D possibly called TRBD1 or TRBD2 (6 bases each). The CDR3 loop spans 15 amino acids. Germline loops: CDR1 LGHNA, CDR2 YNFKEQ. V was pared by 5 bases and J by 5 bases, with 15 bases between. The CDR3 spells CASSDTGGGTGELFF. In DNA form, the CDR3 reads TGTGCCAGCAGCGACACCGGGGGCGGGACCGGGGAGCTGTTTTTT.

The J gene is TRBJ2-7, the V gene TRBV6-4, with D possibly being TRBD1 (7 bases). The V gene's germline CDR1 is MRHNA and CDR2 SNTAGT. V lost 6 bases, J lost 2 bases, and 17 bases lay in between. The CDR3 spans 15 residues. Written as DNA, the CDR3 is TGTGCCAGCAGATTTTTGGCAGGGGGGACCTACGAGCAGTACTTC. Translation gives CASRFLAGGTYEQYF.